The 29 T cell receptor beta chains listed next were all sequenced from one sample in a study of shared clonotypes between healthy human individuals. Method: immunoSEQ multiplex PCR; TCRdb's copy keeps in-frame clones and lacks some. The repertoire holds hundreds of thousands of clones, with roughly 80% as singletons. Sequenced material: PBMCs. The receptor set was obtained from a woman between 40 and 50 years old in good health. Some clones in this sample may be carry-over from other donors' samples.

This clone has at least ten counts. The chain combines TRBV19 with TRBJ2-4; no clear D. The CDR3 has 13 amino acids. Between the trimmed V and J ends, which lost 0 bases and 7 bases, there was a span of 7 bases. The germline gives CDR1 LNHDA, CDR2 SQIVND (reference sequence). CDR3 nucleotide sequence: TGTGCCAGTAGTATAGACAGGCGGAACATTCAGTACTTC. It codes for CASSIDRRNIQYF.

On this clone itself: This likely stems from a read error, as it lies one base from a far larger clone. The conserved phenylalanine or tryptophan normally closing the CDR3 is absent here, so this likely arose from a read error. The J gene is TRBJ2-7, the V gene TRBV30, with 10 bases aligning to TRBD2. Germline assignment: CDR1 GTSNPN and CDR2 SVGIG (reference sequence). V lost 2 bases to trimming and J lost 1 base; unmatched junction nucleotides: 8. This CDR3 is built from 16 residues. Here the CDR3 reads CAWSRFSGRLSYEQYS. CDR3 coding DNA: TGTGCCTGGAGTCGATTTAGCGGGAGGTTATCCTACGAGCAGTACTCC.

For the CDR3, the DNA is TGTGCCAGCAGTTACAGGGGGGGAACCGGGGAGCTGTTTTTT. Its protein is CASSYRGGTGELFF. The chain has TRBV6-5 and TRBJ2-2; D might be TRBD2 (7 bases). Germline CDR1 MNHEY, CDR2 SVGAGI. The CDR3 sequence is 14 residues long. The V end lost 2 bases, the J end lost 5 bases, and 9 bases lay between the germline ends.

The chain links TRBV4-1 to TRBJ2-7, with D unclear. V was trimmed by 0 bases and J by 9 bases, leaving 15 bases between them. Germline V CDR1 and CDR2: MGHRA, YSYEKL. The CDR3 runs to 14 residues. The CDR3 sequence is CASSQEVVPLWQYF. Written as DNA, the CDR3 is TGCGCCAGCAGCCAAGAAGTAGTCCCCTTGTGGCAGTACTTC.

The chain has TRBV10-2 and TRBJ2-7; D is unclear. CDR3 length equals 12 residues. Germline V lookup: CDR1 WSHSY, CDR2 SAAADI. V dropped 3 bases and J dropped 7 bases, with 10 bases sitting between them. The DNA of the CDR3 is TGCGCCAGCAGTGACGGCCGTTGGGAGCAGTACTTC. Amino acid sequence: CASSDGRWEQYF.

V usage is TRBV29-1 and J usage is TRBJ2-7; D is uncertain. In germline, CDR1 is SQVTM, CDR2 ANQGSEA. V shed 5 bases and J shed 3 bases, with 8 bases lying between them. The CDR3 consists of 11 residues. The chain's CDR3 is CSVSWSYEQYF. DNA of the CDR3: TGCAGCGTTAGTTGGAGCTACGAGCAGTACTTC.

This sequence joins TRBV28 and TRBJ1-2, with D tentatively TRBD1 (5 bases). This CDR3 spans 15 amino acids. The germline V gene encodes CDR1 MDHEN and CDR2 SYDVKM. V was pared by 1 base and J by 2 bases, with 11 bases between. CDR3 DNA: TGTGCCAGCAGTTTATCTACAGGCTTCAACTATGGCTACACCTTC. Translation gives CASSLSTGFNYGYTF.

J is TRBJ1-1 and V is TRBV28; TRBD1 agrees at 7 bases. This CDR3 is built from 12 residues. Germline lookup yields CDR1 MDHEN and CDR2 SYDVKM. V shed 4 bases, J shed 11 bases, and the junction held 7 bases outside the gene matches. The CDR3 protein is CASSSVDRMAFF. CDR3 nucleotide sequence: TGTGCCAGCAGTTCGGTGGACAGGATGGCTTTCTTT.

The table lists this clone with a count of one. A much larger clonotype is one base distant, so this may be a read error. As the CDR3 is not closed by the conserved phenylalanine or tryptophan, this likely results from a read error. DNA of the CDR3: TGTGCCATCGGGGGAGGGCCAGGGAGCTCCTACGAGCAGTACCTC. The encoded protein is CAIGGGPGSSYEQYL. This chain joins TRBV10-3 and TRBJ2-7; 7 positions match TRBD2. Germline V gene data show CDR1 as ENHRY and CDR2 as SYGVKD. Trimming cost V 8 bases and J 0 bases; bases outside gene matches: 10. The CDR3 is 15 residues long.

This clone has ten or more counts. This CDR3 is CASSSAGDQPQHF. DNA for the CDR3: TGTGCCAGCAGCTCCGCCGGGGATCAGCCCCAGCATTTT. This chain uses TRBV9 with TRBJ1-5, with no clear D. With 4 bases removed from V and 5 bases from J, the gap between germline ends came to 10 bases. Germline CDR1 is SGDLS and CDR2 is YYNGEE. The CDR3 runs 13 residues.

This chain joins TRBV6-4 and TRBJ1-6, with 8 bases aligning to TRBD1. V trimming: 9 bases; J trimming: 6 bases; junction bases outside the gene matches: 7. Germline V gene lookup returns CDR1 MRHNA and CDR2 SNTAGT. This CDR3 is 14 amino acids long. In nucleotides, the CDR3 is TGTGCCAGTCCGACAGGGGAAATTAATTCACCCCTCCACTTT. It codes for CASPTGEINSPLHF.

V usage is TRBV11-1 and J usage is TRBJ2-5, with TRBD1 as a possible D gene (6 bases). Per the germline V gene, CDR1 is SGHAT and CDR2 is FQDESV (reference sequence). V lost 5 bases and J lost 2, with 15 bases in between. This CDR3 has 15 residues. The CDR3 reads CASSPYGTYQETQYF. In DNA, the CDR3 is TGTGCCAGCAGCCCCTATGGGACATATCAAGAGACCCAGTACTTC.

The chain carries TRBV10-3 and TRBJ1-2; 7 nucleotides match TRBD1. Germline loops: CDR1 ENHRY, CDR2 SYGVKD. The CDR3 totals 13 residues. After removal of 10 bases from V and 7 bases from J, the junction contained 12 bases not matched to a gene. CDR3 loop: CATVQGSSGGYTF. CDR3 nucleotides: TGTGCCACCGTACAGGGGTCCTCCGGTGGCTACACCTTC.

This clone was seen only a few times. This chain connects TRBV2 to TRBJ1-1; 9 bases agree with TRBD1. V lost 8 bases to trimming and J lost 3 bases; unmatched junction nucleotides: 7. The germline V gene encodes CDR1 SNHLY and CDR2 FYNNEI. The CDR3 contains 14 residues. Written as DNA, the CDR3 is TGTGCCAGCGAGGTGGACAGGGGAGACACTGAAGCTTTCTTT. Translating it yields CASEVDRGDTEAFF.

J is TRBJ2-5 and V is TRBV9; no definite D call. Judging by the DNA end, TRBJ2-7 fits better; the J call may be wrong. The CDR3 has 16 residues. Looked up from germline, CDR1 is SGDLS and CDR2 is YYNGEE. This CDR3 is CASSSPLDGSSYEQYF. CDR3 DNA sequence: TGTGCCAGCAGCTCCCCCCTGGACGGATCCTCCTACGAGCAGTACTTC.

This clone was seen many times. The V call is TRBV15, the J call TRBJ1-1, with D uncertain. The CDR3 runs to 14 residues. V lost 6 bases and J lost 3, with 14 bases in between. Per the germline V gene, CDR1 is LNHNV and CDR2 is YYDKDF (reference sequence). CDR3 DNA sequence: TGTGCCACCAGGGTTCGGCTAAGGGACACTGAAGCTTTCTTT. It specifies CATRVRLRDTEAFF.

This chain joins TRBV7-9 and TRBJ2-7, with TRBD1 as a possible D gene (5 bases). Looked up from germline, CDR1 is SEHNR and CDR2 is FQNEAQ (reference sequence). This CDR3 contains 14 residues. Trimming pared 6 bases from V and 1 base from J, leaving 13 bases between. This CDR3 is CASSFFDRSYEQYF. The CDR3 DNA reads as TGTGCCAGCAGTTTCTTTGACAGATCCTACGAGCAGTACTTC. Using reference TRBV7-9 and TRBJ2-7 for the parts outside the CDR3, the full variable domain is DTGVSQNPRHKITKRGQNVTFRCDPISEHNRLYWYRQTLGQGPEFLTYFQNEAQLEKSRLLSDRFSAERPKGSFSTLEIQRTEQGDSAMYLCASSFFDRSYEQYFGPGTRLTVT.

The chain couples TRBV28 to TRBJ1-1, with a possible D match to TRBD1 (6 bases). Germline CDR1 MDHEN, CDR2 SYDVKM. The length of the CDR3 is 16 residues. Trimming removed 6 bases at V and 0 bases at J, with 17 bases between. In nucleotides, the CDR3 is TGTGCCAGCAGCCCAACAGGGTTTCGCGTGAACACTGAAGCTTTCTTT. Its translation is CASSPTGFRVNTEAFF.

This clone was recorded at least ten times. Additional DNA sequences in this sample encode the identical CDR3. V and J are TRBV7-2 and TRBJ2-3; no clear D. This CDR3 has 14 amino acids. The V gene lost 5 bases and the J gene lost 0 bases, with 9 bases spanning the gap. In germline, CDR1 is SGHTA, CDR2 FQGNSA. The CDR3 protein is CASSPTTSTDTQYF. In DNA form, the CDR3 reads TGTGCCAGCAGCCCTACTACGAGCACAGATACGCAGTATTTT.

The chain couples TRBV6-5 to TRBJ1-1; no clear D gene. V was cut by 6 bases and J by 6 bases, with 8 bases left in between. The germline V gene has CDR1 MNHEY and CDR2 SVGAGI. This CDR3 has 11 amino acids. CDR3 nucleotides: TGTGCCAGCAGCGGGGTGGCTGAAGCTTTCTTT. Amino acid sequence: CASSGVAEAFF.

In its sample, this clone was seen a few times. The J gene is TRBJ2-7, the V gene TRBV6-6; D is ambiguous. The CDR3 loop spans 12 amino acids. Trimming shortened V by 6 bases and J by 0 bases, and 6 bases separated the two germline ends. Germline V lookup: CDR1 MNHNY, CDR2 SVGAGI (reference sequence). The CDR3 DNA is TGTGCCAGCAGGAGTAGCTCCTACGAGCAGTACTTC. It translates to CASRSSSYEQYF.

This sequence joins TRBV7-6 and TRBJ1-4; the D is unclear. The CDR3 is made up of 14 amino acids. Trimming left V 1 base short and J 7 bases short, with 10 bases between. Germline values: CDR1 SGHVS, CDR2 FNYEAQ. CDR3 sequence (DNA): TGTGCCAGCAGCTTAGAAAGACAAGCTGAAAAACTGTTTTTT. Translated, it gives CASSLERQAEKLFF.

The V call is TRBV28, the J call TRBJ2-7, with D possibly called TRBD1 or TRBD2 (5 bases each). V dropped 4 bases and J dropped 2 bases, with 12 bases sitting between them. This CDR3 has 14 residues. CDR1 is MDHEN, CDR2 SYDVKM, per germline. CDR3 coding DNA: TGTGCCAGCAGTTCCGGGACGGGACCCTACGAGCAGTACTTC. It codes for CASSSGTGPYEQYF.

V gene TRBV5-1 combines with J gene TRBJ2-5; 8 positions agree with TRBD2. The germline gives CDR1 SGHRS, CDR2 YFSETQ. Trimming took 4 bases from V and 5 from J; bases not matched to a gene: 7. The CDR3 is 14 residues long. The CDR3 spells CASSPTREGETQYF. The CDR3 DNA reads as TGCGCCAGCAGCCCGACTCGGGAGGGGGAGACCCAGTACTTC.

Worth noting for this clone: This likely came from a read error, as a far larger clone is one base away. The rearrangement links TRBV25-1 to TRBJ2-2; weak D call: TRBD2 (5 bases). The CDR3 extends over 12 amino acids. CDR1 and CDR2 from the germline V gene are MGHDK and SYGVNS. The CDR3 DNA reads TGTGCCAGCAGTGAATCTACCGGGGAGCTGCTTTTT. Protein product: CASSESTGELLF.

This rearrangement joins TRBV5-4 to TRBJ1-3; D might be TRBD1 (5 bases). With 0 bases removed from V and 0 bases from J, the gap between germline ends came to 7 bases. The CDR3 is made up of 15 amino acids. Germline V lookup: CDR1 SGHNT, CDR2 YYREEE (reference sequence). This CDR3 reads CASSLAGPSGNTIYF. The CDR3 DNA reads as TGTGCCAGCAGCTTGGCAGGGCCCTCTGGAAACACCATATATTTT.

The chain is built from TRBV5-1 and TRBJ2-7; 11 bases agree with TRBD1. Germline V gene sequence: CDR1 SGHRS, CDR2 YFSETQ. V lost 3 bases and J lost 3; bases outside the gene matches: 14. The CDR3 runs to 18 residues. DNA of the CDR3: TGCGCCAGCAGCTCAACGGGACAGGGGGACGGGGGCTACTACGAGCAGTACTTC. Its protein is CASSSTGQGDGGYYEQYF.

This chain joins TRBV7-3 and TRBJ2-6; D not resolved. Deletions cut 4 bases from V and 1 base from J, with 8 bases between. CDR1 SGHTA and CDR2 FQGTGA come from the germline V gene. This CDR3 is built from 15 residues. DNA of the CDR3: TGTGCCAGCAGCTCCGGGCAGTCTGGGGCCAACGTCCTGACTTTC. Translated, it gives CASSSGQSGANVLTF.

This chain joins TRBV18 and TRBJ2-1; 8 bases line up with TRBD1. The length of the CDR3 is 16 residues. The germline gives CDR1 KGHSH, CDR2 LQKENI. V was clipped by 6 bases and J by 5 bases; unmatched bases: 12. The DNA for the CDR3 is TGTGCCAGCTCTCGTGGCAGCAGGGGGCAGGACAATGAGCAGTTCTTC. It translates to CASSRGSRGQDNEQFF.